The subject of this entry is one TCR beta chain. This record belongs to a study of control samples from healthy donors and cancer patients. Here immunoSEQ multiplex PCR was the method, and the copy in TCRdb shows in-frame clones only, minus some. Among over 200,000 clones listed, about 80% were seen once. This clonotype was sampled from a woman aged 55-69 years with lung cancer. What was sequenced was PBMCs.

CDR3 DNA: TGTGCCAGCAGCCGGGAGGGCACAGATACGCAGTATTTT. This encodes CASSREGTDTQYF. The chain carries TRBV7-3 and TRBJ2-3; 7 nucleotides line up with TRBD2. V lost 5 bases and J lost 1; bases outside the gene matches: 0. The CDR3 runs to 13 residues. CDR1 and CDR2 from the germline V gene are SGHTA and FQGTGA.